A selection of T cell receptor beta chains follows, all from one sample in a study of blood T cell repertoires in COVID-19. Clones were read by immunoSEQ multiplex PCR, and TCRdb kept only the in-frame ones, dropping some. The sample lists more than 150,000 clones, around 87% occurring once. The specimen was peripheral blood. The receptors were gathered from a man aged 55 to 69 with COVID-19, enrolled during active disease. Both conserved end residues are part of each CDR3. D genes are given only for firm matches. The size entry is marked missing in some rows and otherwise reads once, few, many or a size class.

d_call	v_call	j_call	clone_size	cdr3_nt	cdr3_aa
-	TRBV27	TRBJ2-7	-	TGTGCCAGCAGTTTAGTGGGGGGTTGGGGTTACGAGCAGTACTTC	CASSLVGGWGYEQYF
-	TRBV29-1	TRBJ1-1	-	TGCAGCGTTGAGCAGGGTCGGTCTGAAGCTTTCTTT	CSVEQGRSEAFF
TRBD1	TRBV19	TRBJ1-4	-	TGTGCCAGTAGTATGGGACAGACGAATGAAAAACTGTTTTTT	CASSMGQTNEKLFF
-	TRBV12-3/TRBV12-4	TRBJ2-4	-	TGTGCCAGCAGTTTAAGGGGATCAAACATTCAGTACTTC	CASSLRGSNIQYF
-	TRBV28	TRBJ1-5	-	TGTGCCAGCAGTCGGGGGGCAGGCAATCAGCCCCAGCATTTT	CASSRGAGNQPQHF
TRBD1	TRBV29-1	TRBJ1-3	-	TGCAGCGGTAGGACAGGGGGTTCCTCTGGAAACACCATATATTTT	CSGRTGGSSGNTIYF
TRBD2	TRBV11-3	TRBJ2-1	-	TGTGCCAGCAGCTCTAGCGGGAATTTGGGCAATGAGCAGTTCTTC	CASSSSGNLGNEQFF
TRBD2	TRBV10-3	TRBJ2-2	-	TGTGCCATCAGTTCCCCCAGCGGGGGCACCGGGGAGCTGTTTTTT	CAISSPSGGTGELFF
TRBD1	TRBV7-9	TRBJ2-2	-	TGTGCCAGCAGCCCCGACAGGGGGCGCCCCGGGGAGCTGTTTTTT	CASSPDRGRPGELFF
-	TRBV18	TRBJ2-5	-	TGTGCCAGCTCCCCCCTACCCGGCAGGGAGACCCAGTACTTC	CASSPLPGRETQYF
-	TRBV10-3	TRBJ1-5	-	TGTGCCATCAATTCGGTAGAAAATCAGCCCCAGCATTTT	CAINSVENQPQHF
-	TRBV27	TRBJ1-5	-	TGTGCCAGCGGCCGATACAATCAGCCCCAGCATTTT	CASGRYNQPQHF
TRBD1	TRBV27	TRBJ1-2	-	TGTGCCAGCAGTTTAGGCAGGGGGAACTATGGCTACACCTTC	CASSLGRGNYGYTF
TRBD2	TRBV6-2/TRBV6-3	TRBJ2-1	few	TGTGCCAGCAGTTACACGGCTAGCGGGGGAAGGAATGAGCAGTTCTTC	CASSYTASGGRNEQFF
-	TRBV4-2	TRBJ2-1	-	TGTGCCAGCAGCCTCCACTTGAACAGGGATGAGCAGTTCTTC	CASSLHLNRDEQFF
-	TRBV5-6	TRBJ2-5	-	TGTGCCAGCAGCTTGGGAGGGAGGCAAGAGACCCAGTACTTC	CASSLGGRQETQYF
-	TRBV2	TRBJ2-7	-	TGTGCCAGCAGTGTGGGCGAGACCTACGAGCAGTACTTC	CASSVGETYEQYF
-	TRBV12-3/TRBV12-4	TRBJ1-1	-	TGTGCCAGCAGTTACAGGAACACTGAAGCTTTCTTT	CASSYRNTEAFF
-	TRBV11-2	TRBJ1-1	-	TGTGCCAGCAGCTTAGTAGGCGGAACCACTGAAGCTTTCTTT	CASSLVGGTTEAFF
-	TRBV5-6	TRBJ1-1	-	TGTGCCAGCAGCTTGCGGCGACTAACTAACACTGAAGCTTTCTTT	CASSLRRLTNTEAFF
TRBD1	TRBV7-2	TRBJ1-2	-	TGTGCCAGCAGCTTAACAAGGGACAGGAGCTATGGCTACACCTTC	CASSLTRDRSYGYTF
-	TRBV11-3	TRBJ1-1	-	TGTGCCAGCAGCTTAGATAAATCCAGGGGGAACACTGAAGCTTTCTTT	CASSLDKSRGNTEAFF
-	TRBV9	TRBJ1-6	-	TGTGCCAGCAACGAACTCGGCCTAGGAGGTTCACCCCTCCACTTT	CASNELGLGGSPLHF
TRBD1	TRBV6-1	TRBJ1-2	few	TGTGCCAGCAGTGACACCGCAGGGGGCGTGACTTATGGCTACACCTTC	CASSDTAGGVTYGYTF
-	TRBV12-3/TRBV12-4	TRBJ1-5	-	TGTGCCAGCAGCCCCGGGGGAGGGCAGCCCCAGCATTTT	CASSPGGGQPQHF
TRBD2	TRBV7-9	TRBJ2-3	once	TGTGCCAGCAGCCTGGGGGCATTACGCGGGAGGGCGAAGACAGATACGCAGTATTTT	CASSLGALRGRAKTDTQYF
-	TRBV5-1	TRBJ2-1	many	TGCGCCAGCAGCTTGGTTGTGGGACTCGACAATGAGCAGTTCTTC	CASSLVVGLDNEQFF
-	TRBV9	TRBJ1-1	-	TGTGCCAGCAGCGTAGTGTGGGAGGGCACTGAAGCTTTCTTT	CASSVVWEGTEAFF
-	TRBV3-1/TRBV3-2	TRBJ2-2	many	TGTGCCAGCAGCCAAACTAGCACGAACACCGGGGAGCTGTTTTTT	CASSQTSTNTGELFF
-	TRBV3-1/TRBV3-2	TRBJ1-5	-	TGTGCCAGCAGCCAAGATCAGGGGAATCAGCCCCAGCATTTT	CASSQDQGNQPQHF
TRBD1	TRBV2	TRBJ1-5	-	TGTGCCAGCAGTGAAGACAGGGGGTCTGGTCAGCCCCAGCATTTT	CASSEDRGSGQPQHF
TRBD2	TRBV6-2/TRBV6-3	TRBJ2-1	-	TGTGCCAGCAGTTACTATAGCGGGAGTCTTTCCAATGAGCAGTTCTTC	CASSYYSGSLSNEQFF
-	TRBV19	TRBJ1-2	-	TGTGCCAGTAGTATTGGAGGCCTAGGTGGGGGCTCCTATGGCTACACCTTC	CASSIGGLGGGSYGYTF
-	TRBV12-3/TRBV12-4	TRBJ1-5	-	TGTGCCAGCGTCTTGCAGGCAGGTCAGCCCCAGCATTTT	CASVLQAGQPQHF
-	TRBV9	TRBJ2-5	-	TGTGCCAGCAGCTCCGGAGGAGCGGAGACCCAGTACTTC	CASSSGGAETQYF
-	TRBV10-3	TRBJ1-5	-	TGTGCCATCAGTGAAGACAGTATCAATCAGCCCCAGCATTTT	CAISEDSINQPQHF
TRBD1	TRBV13	TRBJ1-3	-	TGTGCCAGCAGCTTAGGGGAGGGGGCAGGGACTGGAAACACCATATATTTT	CASSLGEGAGTGNTIYF
-	TRBV1	TRBJ2-7	-	TGCACCAGCAGCGACGGGACTGACTACGAGCAGTACTTC	CTSSDGTDYEQYF
TRBD1	TRBV7-2	TRBJ1-2	-	TGTGCCAGCAGCCGGGACAGGGGCGATGGCTACACCTTC	CASSRDRGDGYTF
-	TRBV3-1/TRBV3-2	TRBJ1-2	once	TGTGCCAGCGGCTCCAGGGGACGAGGCTACACCTTC	CASGSRGRGYTF
TRBD2	TRBV7-9	TRBJ2-1	few	TGTGCCAGCAGCTTGACTAGCGGATACAATGAGCAGTTCTTC	CASSLTSGYNEQFF
-	TRBV5-1	TRBJ2-3	-	TGCGCCAGCAGCTTAGACAGCCCCACAGATACGCAGTATTTT	CASSLDSPTDTQYF